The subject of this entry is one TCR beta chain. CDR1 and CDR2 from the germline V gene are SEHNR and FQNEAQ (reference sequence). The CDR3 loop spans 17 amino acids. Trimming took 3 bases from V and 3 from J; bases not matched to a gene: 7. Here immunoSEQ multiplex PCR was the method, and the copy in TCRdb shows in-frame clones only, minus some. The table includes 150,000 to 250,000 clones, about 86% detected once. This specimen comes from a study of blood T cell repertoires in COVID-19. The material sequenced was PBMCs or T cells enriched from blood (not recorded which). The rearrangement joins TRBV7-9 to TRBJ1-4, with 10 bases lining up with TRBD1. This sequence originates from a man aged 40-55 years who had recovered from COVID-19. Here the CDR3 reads CASSFTGQGPSNEKLFF. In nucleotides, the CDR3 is TGTGCCAGCAGCTTCACGGGACAGGGGCCATCTAATGAAAAACTGTTTTTT.